The clone carrying this TCR beta chain has a single count. Per the authors' pipeline: Estimation of nucleated cell counts was performed using reference gene primer amplification. Some clones are missing from TCRdb's copy, which holds only in-frame ones; the method was immunoSEQ multiplex PCR. V, J and clone size reflect that table, while D and trimming were determined from the DNA. The table lists around 130,000 clones, about four fifths of them singletons. V was pared by 2 bases and J by 3 bases, with 5 bases of the junction left unmatched. The CDR3 is made up of 15 amino acids. Germline CDR1 reads SQVTM; CDR2 reads ANQGSEA. This entry comes from a study of blood T cell repertoires in COVID-19. Across the whole study: Whether acute or convalescent, the COVID-19 samples came from the United States, Italy and Spain. Sources were T cells, B-cell-depleted T cells, or PBMCs; the material itself was cDNA or gDNA.

The receptor's source is a man between 35 and 55 years old with active or convalescent COVID-19. The sample was peripheral blood. This rearrangement joins TRBV29-1 to TRBJ2-1; 9 nucleotides agree with TRBD1. In DNA form, the CDR3 reads TGCAGCGTTGAAACAGGGGGCATATACTACAATGAGCAGTTCTTC. It specifies CSVETGGIYYNEQFF.